The 5 T cell receptor beta chains below were found in one sample sequenced in a study of shared clonotypes between healthy human individuals. The assay was immunoSEQ multiplex PCR, and TCRdb's table has in-frame clones only and misses some. The table has around 980,000 clones, around 82% seen once. Specimen: memory CD4+ T cells from PBMCs. As for subset: CD45RA-negative fraction. Every receptor here comes from a young man in good health. Some clones in this sample may be carry-over from other donors' samples.

This chain connects TRBV5-6 to TRBJ2-1; 10 bases align to TRBD2. Unmatched junction bases numbered 4, after V lost 7 bases and J lost 6 bases. The CDR3 is 13 residues long. Germline lookup yields CDR1 SGHDT and CDR2 YYEEEE. The CDR3 is CASGKREGNEQFF. CDR3 sequence (DNA): TGTGCCAGCGGAAAGCGGGAGGGCAATGAGCAGTTCTTC.

The genes are TRBV19 and TRBJ1-2, with D perhaps matching TRBD1 (5 bases). CDR3 length: 12 amino acids. V was pared by 5 bases and J by 8 bases, with 12 bases between. The germline CDR1 and CDR2 sequences are LNHDA and SQIVND (reference sequence). Here the CDR3 reads CASSDRGVGYTF. As DNA, the CDR3 is TGTGCCAGTAGTGACAGAGGGGTAGGCTACACCTTC.

The table lists this clone with a count of one. The chain combines TRBV30 with TRBJ1-1; D uncertain. Germline loops: CDR1 GTSNPN, CDR2 SVGIG (reference sequence). CDR3 size: 14 residues. With 1 base removed from V and 4 bases from J, the gap between germline ends came to 13 bases. The DNA for the CDR3 is TGTGCCTGGAGTGGAGATATAGGCTTCACTGAAGCTTTCTTT. Protein product: CAWSGDIGFTEAFF.

Ten or more counts support this clone. The chain employs TRBV29-1 and TRBJ2-1; D gene unclear. The V gene lost 2 bases and the J gene lost 3 bases, with 2 bases spanning the gap. Germline V gives CDR1 SQVTM, CDR2 ANQGSEA. CDR3 size: 11 residues. The CDR3 DNA is TGCAGCGTTGAAAACTACAATGAGCAGTTCTTC. Protein: CSVENYNEQFF.

CDR3 amino acids: CASSAASGRPDTQYF. DNA of the CDR3: TGTGCCAGCAGTGCGGCTAGCGGGAGGCCAGATACGCAGTATTTT. The chain has TRBV2 and TRBJ2-3, with 11 positions matching TRBD2. Unmatched junction bases numbered 4, after V lost 4 bases and J lost 4 bases. Germline loops: CDR1 SNHLY, CDR2 FYNNEI. The CDR3 has 15 amino acids.